One T cell receptor beta chain is described in this entry. This entry belongs to a study of shared clonotypes between healthy human individuals. TCRdb's copy holds only in-frame clones and misses some; the assay was immunoSEQ multiplex PCR. Of approximately 1.4 million clones listed, about 98% are singletons. This TCR was recovered from a man aged 25 to 40 in good health. What was sequenced was naive CD4+ T cells sorted from blood. The sample's subset: CD45RA+ positively selected.

Here the CDR3 reads CASSLGGGDNEQFF. The CDR3 bases are TGTGCCAGTAGTCTGGGGGGAGGGGACAATGAGCAGTTCTTC. J is TRBJ2-1 and V is TRBV19, with 7 nucleotides matching TRBD2. The V gene end was trimmed by 5 bases and the J gene end by 5 bases; junction bases not matched to a gene: 6. This CDR3 has 14 amino acids. Germline V gives CDR1 LNHDA, CDR2 SQIVND (reference sequence).